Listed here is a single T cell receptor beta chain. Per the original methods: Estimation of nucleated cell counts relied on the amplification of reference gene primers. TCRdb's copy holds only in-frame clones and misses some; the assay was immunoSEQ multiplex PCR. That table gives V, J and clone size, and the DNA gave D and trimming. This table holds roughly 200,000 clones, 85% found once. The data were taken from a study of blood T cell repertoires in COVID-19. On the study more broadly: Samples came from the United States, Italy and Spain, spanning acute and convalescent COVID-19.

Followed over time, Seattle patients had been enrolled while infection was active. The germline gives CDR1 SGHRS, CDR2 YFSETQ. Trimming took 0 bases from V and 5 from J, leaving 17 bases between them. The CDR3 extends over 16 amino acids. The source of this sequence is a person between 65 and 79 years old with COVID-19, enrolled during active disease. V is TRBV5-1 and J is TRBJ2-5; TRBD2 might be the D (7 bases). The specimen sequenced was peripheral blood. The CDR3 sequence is CASSLAGSGGWETQYF. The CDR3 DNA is TGCGCCAGCAGCTTGGCTGGTTCGGGGGGCTGGGAGACCCAGTACTTC.